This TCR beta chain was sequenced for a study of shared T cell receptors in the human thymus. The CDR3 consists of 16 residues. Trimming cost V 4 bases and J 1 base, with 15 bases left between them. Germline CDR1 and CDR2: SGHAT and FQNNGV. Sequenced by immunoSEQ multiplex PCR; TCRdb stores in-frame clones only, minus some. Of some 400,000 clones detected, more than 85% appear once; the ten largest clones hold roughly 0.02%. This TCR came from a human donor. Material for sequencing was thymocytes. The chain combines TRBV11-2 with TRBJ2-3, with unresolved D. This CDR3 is CASSSIRARGTDTQYF. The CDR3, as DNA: TGTGCCAGCAGCTCGATCCGGGCCCGGGGCACAGATACGCAGTATTTT.